This TCR beta chain emerged from a study of response to subunit inactivated influenza vaccine. Points from the study as a whole: Every seasonal influenza vaccination brings in few new T cells, the authors suggested.

A single record per CDR3 protein comes from TCRdb applying MiXCR to the RT-PCR reads. Counted here are hundreds of thousands of distinct CDR3 sequences, 11% occurring once; the ten biggest clones make up more than 9.5%. Concerning this clonotype itself: Its target is not known.

This same sample was also taken into another study, of T cells expressing NK-cell markers. This second study says: With UMIs, 5'RACE template switching was used to make TCR beta cDNA. Among the eight sequenced donors, seven tested HCMV-seropositive and one tested seronegative. The share of CD8+ T cells held by dominant NKG2C+ clonotypes was 1.0-7.0% in about six donors.

This TCR came from a man in his fifties who received an inactivated influenza vaccine. Specimen: PBMCs from blood, collected on the day of vaccination.

In nucleotides, the CDR3 is TGTGCCAGCAGTGTAACCGGGACAACCTCCCCTATCTACGAGCAGTACTTC. It is translated as CASSVTGTTSPIYEQYF. The chain recombines TRBV6-1 with TRBJ2-7, with a tentative D call TRBD1 (6 bases). V lost 4 bases and J lost 3, with 22 bases in between. CDR1 is MNHNS and CDR2 is SASEGT in the germline V gene. This CDR3 comprises 17 residues.